This is a list of T cell receptor beta chains from one sample in a study of shared clonotypes between healthy human individuals. The protocol was immunoSEQ multiplex PCR, while the TCRdb copy is restricted to in-frame clones and leaves out a portion. The sample carries 2,500,000 or so clones, over 85% recorded once. Sequenced material: naive CD4+ T cells sorted from blood. The receptors were sampled from a man between 18 and 35 years old in good health. Each CDR3 is given with its conserved first and last residue. Each record gives: J gene, V gene, clone size, D gene, CDR3 DNA, CDR3 protein. D genes are given only for firm matches. Where a row states a size, it is once, few, many or the class of an expanded clone; other rows omit it.

J gene: TRBJ1-4
V gene: TRBV6-5
clone size: .
D gene: .
CDR3 DNA: TGTGCCAGCAGCCGCGGACAGAATAATGAAAAACTGTTTTTT
CDR3 protein: CASSRGQNNEKLFF

J gene: TRBJ2-5
V gene: TRBV7-9
clone size: .
D gene: .
CDR3 DNA: TGTGCCAGCAGCCCCGGTGCTAGCAGCGGGACCCAGTACTTC
CDR3 protein: CASSPGASSGTQYF

J gene: TRBJ1-1
V gene: TRBV29-1
clone size: .
D gene: .
CDR3 DNA: TGCAGCGTTGCACAGGGAGACACTGAAGCTTTCTTT
CDR3 protein: CSVAQGDTEAFF

J gene: TRBJ1-4
V gene: TRBV28
clone size: .
D gene: .
CDR3 DNA: TGTGCCAGCAGTTTATGGACACCCAAAGCGACTAATGAAAAACTGTTTTTT
CDR3 protein: CASSLWTPKATNEKLFF

J gene: TRBJ2-7
V gene: TRBV21-1
clone size: .
D gene: .
CDR3 DNA: TGTGCCAGCACCCGGGGGGACGAGCAGTACTTC
CDR3 protein: CASTRGDEQYF

J gene: TRBJ2-7
V gene: TRBV7-3
clone size: .
D gene: TRBD2
CDR3 DNA: TGTGCCAGCAGCGCCCCTCACGCCCCTAGCGGGGTCTACTACGAGCAGTACTTC
CDR3 protein: CASSAPHAPSGVYYEQYF

J gene: TRBJ1-2
V gene: TRBV18
clone size: .
D gene: .
CDR3 DNA: TGTGCCAGCTCACCAGCGGTTAACTATGGCTACACCTTC
CDR3 protein: CASSPAVNYGYTF

J gene: TRBJ1-2
V gene: TRBV18
clone size: .
D gene: .
CDR3 DNA: TGTGCCAGCTCACCCACTGCACAGAGAGGCTACACCTTC
CDR3 protein: CASSPTAQRGYTF

J gene: TRBJ2-5
V gene: TRBV30
clone size: .
D gene: .
CDR3 DNA: TGTGCCTGGAGTGCCGGATTGCAAGAGACCCAGTACTTC
CDR3 protein: CAWSAGLQETQYF

J gene: TRBJ2-7
V gene: TRBV11-2
clone size: .
D gene: .
CDR3 DNA: TGTGCCAGCAGCTTGCCGACCCCCTACGAGCAGTACTTC
CDR3 protein: CASSLPTPYEQYF

J gene: TRBJ1-1
V gene: TRBV4-1
clone size: .
D gene: .
CDR3 DNA: TGCGCCAGCAGCCCTAGCGGCCCGATACTGAACACTGAAGCTTTCTTT
CDR3 protein: CASSPSGPILNTEAFF

J gene: TRBJ2-7
V gene: TRBV5-1
clone size: .
D gene: .
CDR3 DNA: TGCGCCAGCAGCTTGTCAGGGGTAGACGAGCAGTACTTC
CDR3 protein: CASSLSGVDEQYF

J gene: TRBJ2-5
V gene: TRBV10-3
clone size: .
D gene: TRBD2
CDR3 DNA: TGTGCCACCGTAGCGGGCGAGGTACAAGAGACCCAGTACTTC
CDR3 protein: CATVAGEVQETQYF

J gene: TRBJ2-7
V gene: TRBV28
clone size: .
D gene: TRBD2
CDR3 DNA: TGTGCCAGCAACCTGGGGGGACTAGCGGACTACGAGCAGTACTTC
CDR3 protein: CASNLGGLADYEQYF

J gene: TRBJ1-1
V gene: TRBV6-6
clone size: .
D gene: .
CDR3 DNA: TGTGCCAGCAGTTACCGGACGGAAAGAATGAACACTGAAGCTTTCTTT
CDR3 protein: CASSYRTERMNTEAFF

J gene: TRBJ2-1
V gene: TRBV30
clone size: .
D gene: TRBD1
CDR3 DNA: TGTGCCTGGAGTGACAGGGGAAGGGGCGAGCAGTTCTTC
CDR3 protein: CAWSDRGRGEQFF

J gene: TRBJ1-5
V gene: TRBV6-1
clone size: .
D gene: .
CDR3 DNA: TGTGCCACAACACAAAGCAATCAGCCCCAGCATTTT
CDR3 protein: CATTQSNQPQHF

J gene: TRBJ1-4
V gene: TRBV28
clone size: .
D gene: TRBD1
CDR3 DNA: TGTGCCAGCAGCGGGACAGGGGGCAATGGAAAACTGTTTTTT
CDR3 protein: CASSGTGGNGKLFF

J gene: TRBJ1-1
V gene: TRBV19
clone size: .
D gene: TRBD1
CDR3 DNA: TGTGCCAGTAGTGCCAGGGGGGGTGTGAACACTGAAGCTTTCTTT
CDR3 protein: CASSARGGVNTEAFF

J gene: TRBJ2-1
V gene: TRBV9
clone size: once
D gene: TRBD2
CDR3 DNA: TGTGCCAGCAGCTCGGAAGGGACTAGTTGGGACAATGAGCAGTTCTTC
CDR3 protein: CASSSEGTSWDNEQFF

J gene: TRBJ1-6
V gene: TRBV7-2
clone size: .
D gene: .
CDR3 DNA: TGTGCCAGCAGCTTAGGAGGGTATGGTAATTCACCCCTCCACTTT
CDR3 protein: CASSLGGYGNSPLHF

J gene: TRBJ2-3
V gene: TRBV20-1
clone size: once
D gene: .
CDR3 DNA: TGCAGTGCCAGACTAGAAGATACGCAGTATTTT
CDR3 protein: CSARLEDTQYF

J gene: TRBJ2-3
V gene: TRBV5-6
clone size: .
D gene: .
CDR3 DNA: TGTGCCAGCAGCTGGAGTGATACGCAGTATTTT
CDR3 protein: CASSWSDTQYF

J gene: TRBJ2-7
V gene: TRBV7-8
clone size: .
D gene: .
CDR3 DNA: TGTGCCAGCAGCTTAGTCCCCCGGGCCAACTCCTACGAGCAGTACTTC
CDR3 protein: CASSLVPRANSYEQYF

J gene: TRBJ2-3
V gene: TRBV5-1
clone size: .
D gene: .
CDR3 DNA: TGCGCCAGCAACAAGGGGGACACAGATACGCAGTATTTT
CDR3 protein: CASNKGDTDTQYF

J gene: TRBJ1-4
V gene: TRBV5-1
clone size: .
D gene: .
CDR3 DNA: TGCGCCAGCAGCCCCGGGGAAAGAGGAGCTAATGAAAAACTGTTTTTT
CDR3 protein: CASSPGERGANEKLFF

J gene: TRBJ1-2
V gene: TRBV13
clone size: .
D gene: .
CDR3 DNA: TGTGCCAGCAGCGAATTCAGGGGATCTAACTATGGCTACACCTTC
CDR3 protein: CASSEFRGSNYGYTF

J gene: TRBJ2-7
V gene: TRBV27
clone size: .
D gene: .
CDR3 DNA: TGTGCCAGCAGTTTGTGGGAGAGGGCCCACGAGCAGTACTTC
CDR3 protein: CASSLWERAHEQYF

J gene: TRBJ2-2
V gene: TRBV6-6
clone size: .
D gene: .
CDR3 DNA: TGTGCCAGCAGTTACCCCGAGAACACCGGGGAGCTGTTTTTT
CDR3 protein: CASSYPENTGELFF

J gene: TRBJ2-2
V gene: TRBV10-3
clone size: .
D gene: .
CDR3 DNA: TGTGCCACCAGTCCTAACACCGGGGAGCTGTTTTTT
CDR3 protein: CATSPNTGELFF

J gene: TRBJ2-5
V gene: TRBV4-1
clone size: once
D gene: TRBD2
CDR3 DNA: TGCGCCAGCAGCCAAGAGGGAGGGGCGGAGACCCAGTACTTC
CDR3 protein: CASSQEGGAETQYF

J gene: TRBJ2-7
V gene: TRBV7-9
clone size: once
D gene: .
CDR3 DNA: TGTGCCGGATCTCAAGGGGGGGGGCACCACGAGCAGTACTTC
CDR3 protein: CAGSQGGGHHEQYF

J gene: TRBJ2-5
V gene: TRBV15
clone size: once
D gene: .
CDR3 DNA: TGTGCCACCAGCAGAGAAAGCCAGAGCTGGGAGACCCAGTACTTC
CDR3 protein: CATSRESQSWETQYF

J gene: TRBJ2-7
V gene: TRBV23-1
clone size: .
D gene: TRBD1
CDR3 DNA: TGCGCCAGCAGTTCGGGGGACAGGGGGCGAAGTAGCGCCTACGAGCAGTACTTC
CDR3 protein: CASSSGDRGRSSAYEQYF

J gene: TRBJ2-7
V gene: TRBV28
clone size: .
D gene: .
CDR3 DNA: TGTGCCAGCAGTTCCCCGAGGGTCCACGAGCAGTACTTC
CDR3 protein: CASSSPRVHEQYF

J gene: TRBJ1-1
V gene: TRBV4-1
clone size: .
D gene: TRBD1
CDR3 DNA: TGCGCCAGCAGCCCCGTAAAAGGCCCGGGACAGGGGGCAACTGAAGCTTTCTTT
CDR3 protein: CASSPVKGPGQGATEAFF

J gene: TRBJ2-7
V gene: TRBV6-5
clone size: .
D gene: TRBD2
CDR3 DNA: TGTGCCAGCAGTCCGTCTAGCGGGCTAGGGCACGAGCAGTACTTC
CDR3 protein: CASSPSSGLGHEQYF

J gene: TRBJ2-7
V gene: TRBV4-1
clone size: .
D gene: TRBD2
CDR3 DNA: TGCGCCAGCAGTTCTAGCGGGAGGGGTTTCTACGAGCAGTACTTC
CDR3 protein: CASSSSGRGFYEQYF

J gene: TRBJ2-3
V gene: TRBV30
clone size: .
D gene: .
CDR3 DNA: TGTGCCTGCCGCCTCGTAACTAGCACAGATACGCAGTATTTT
CDR3 protein: CACRLVTSTDTQYF

J gene: TRBJ1-4
V gene: TRBV7-9
clone size: .
D gene: .
CDR3 DNA: TGTGCCAGCAGCTTAGATAGGCCCATCGGTGAAAAACTGTTTTTT
CDR3 protein: CASSLDRPIGEKLFF

J gene: TRBJ2-1
V gene: TRBV4-3
clone size: .
D gene: TRBD2
CDR3 DNA: TGCGCCAGCAGCCAAGGGGCACACGGAAGACTAGCGGGATTAATTTACAATGAGCAGTTCTTC
CDR3 protein: CASSQGAHGRLAGLIYNEQFF

J gene: TRBJ2-2
V gene: TRBV19
clone size: .
D gene: TRBD1
CDR3 DNA: TGTGCCAGTAGCGGTGGACAGGGAAACACCGGGGAGCTGTTTTTT
CDR3 protein: CASSGGQGNTGELFF

J gene: TRBJ1-1
V gene: TRBV2
clone size: few
D gene: TRBD1
CDR3 DNA: TGTGCCAGCAGCCGGACAGGGACCACTGAAGCTTTCTTT
CDR3 protein: CASSRTGTTEAFF

J gene: TRBJ2-1
V gene: TRBV4-1
clone size: once
D gene: .
CDR3 DNA: TGCGCCAGCAGCCTAGGTCGGGCCAGGGGGGCCTACAATGAGCAGTTCTTC
CDR3 protein: CASSLGRARGAYNEQFF

J gene: TRBJ2-3
V gene: TRBV30
clone size: once
D gene: .
CDR3 DNA: TGTGCCTGGAGCCTGACAGATACGCAGTATTTT
CDR3 protein: CAWSLTDTQYF

J gene: TRBJ1-6
V gene: TRBV4-1
clone size: .
D gene: .
CDR3 DNA: TGCGCCAGCAGCCAAGACCCACCGGCGAGTAGCTCCTATAATTCACCCCTCCACTTT
CDR3 protein: CASSQDPPASSSYNSPLHF

J gene: TRBJ1-2
V gene: TRBV5-1
clone size: .
D gene: TRBD1
CDR3 DNA: TGCGCCAGCAGCACCGGACGACAGGGAGGCGTCTATGGCTACACCTTC
CDR3 protein: CASSTGRQGGVYGYTF

J gene: TRBJ1-2
V gene: TRBV29-1
clone size: once
D gene: .
CDR3 DNA: TGCAGCGTCGAGCCCTTACAGAACTATGGCTACACCTTC
CDR3 protein: CSVEPLQNYGYTF

J gene: TRBJ2-6
V gene: TRBV6-6
clone size: .
D gene: .
CDR3 DNA: TGTGCCAGCAGTTACGGTAGTTTCTCTGGGGCCAACGTCCTGACTTTC
CDR3 protein: CASSYGSFSGANVLTF

J gene: TRBJ1-5
V gene: TRBV6-5
clone size: .
D gene: .
CDR3 DNA: TGTGCCAGCAGTTACGGGGAAAATCAGCCCCAGCATTTT
CDR3 protein: CASSYGENQPQHF

J gene: TRBJ2-3
V gene: TRBV7-2
clone size: .
D gene: .
CDR3 DNA: TGTGCCAGCAGCTTAGATCGGGTGGTCATGGAACCCGATACGCAGTATTTT
CDR3 protein: CASSLDRVVMEPDTQYF